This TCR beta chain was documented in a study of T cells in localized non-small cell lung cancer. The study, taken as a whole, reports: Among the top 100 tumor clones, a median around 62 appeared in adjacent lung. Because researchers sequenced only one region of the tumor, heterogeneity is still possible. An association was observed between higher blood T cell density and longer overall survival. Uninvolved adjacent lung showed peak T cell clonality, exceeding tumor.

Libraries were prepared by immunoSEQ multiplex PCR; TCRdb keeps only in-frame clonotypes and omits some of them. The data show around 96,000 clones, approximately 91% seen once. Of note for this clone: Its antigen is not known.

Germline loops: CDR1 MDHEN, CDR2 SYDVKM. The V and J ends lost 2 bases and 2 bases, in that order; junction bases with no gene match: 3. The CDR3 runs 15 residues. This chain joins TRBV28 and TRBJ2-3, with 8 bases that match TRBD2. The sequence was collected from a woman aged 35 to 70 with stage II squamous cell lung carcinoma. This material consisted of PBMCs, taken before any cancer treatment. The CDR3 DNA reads TGTGCCAGCAGTTTAGATAGCGGGGTCACAGATACGCAGTATTTT. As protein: CASSLDSGVTDTQYF.